This passage covers 11 T cell receptor beta chains from one sample sequenced in a study of a mutant IDH1 vaccine in newly diagnosed glioma. Time point here: week 5, during vaccination. All doses held 300 ug of mutant IDH1 20-mer peptide, with topical imiquimod. Their target antigens are unknown. The data were produced by immunoSEQ multiplex PCR, yet TCRdb's version contains in-frame clones alone and is incomplete. This table holds nearly 30,000 clones, around 90% found once. The starting material was peripheral blood mononuclear cells (PBMCs), obtained from a glioma patient whose treatment included an IDH1 peptide vaccine. All receptors come from a woman aged 40 to 55 with glioma. Some clones in this sample may be carry-over from other donors' samples.

The chain uses TRBV19 and TRBJ2-3, with a possible D match to TRBD2 (8 bases). The germline CDR1 and CDR2 sequences are LNHDA and SQIVND (reference sequence). The germline V and J ends were trimmed by 7 bases and 6 bases, with 23 bases remaining between them. CDR3 length: 16 residues. The CDR3 DNA follows: TGTGCCAGTACCCCCGCGGGGGGACAGAAAATGGATACGCAGTATTTT. Its translation: CASTPAGGQKMDTQYF.

The V and J genes are TRBV11-2 and TRBJ2-7, with D possibly TRBD1 on 5 matching bases. CDR3 length: 15 residues. V lost 1 base, J lost 0 bases, and 10 bases lay in between. CDR1 is SGHAT, CDR2 FQNNGV, per germline. CDR3 residues: CASSLGGAASYEQYF. CDR3 sequence (DNA): TGTGCCAGCAGCTTAGGTGGGGCTGCCTCCTACGAGCAGTACTTC.

J is TRBJ1-3 and V is TRBV6-5, with 8 positions matching TRBD1. The J segment lost 0 bases and the V segment lost 10 bases, leaving 5 bases of the junction unmatched. This CDR3 spans 14 amino acids. Germline CDR1 MNHEY, CDR2 SVGAGI. The CDR3 sequence is CATRTGFSGNTIYF. CDR3 nucleotides: TGTGCCACCAGGACAGGGTTCTCTGGAAACACCATATATTTT.

The chain employs TRBV19 and TRBJ2-3; 9 bases fit TRBD2. V lost 6 bases and J lost 3; bases outside the gene matches: 10. This CDR3 has 16 amino acids. Germline loops: CDR1 LNHDA, CDR2 SQIVND (reference sequence). The CDR3 DNA sequence: TGTGCCAGTAGCTCGGGGCGAGCGGGGGGTACAGATACGCAGTATTTT. Translation gives CASSSGRAGGTDTQYF. Looking up the rest from reference TRBV19 and TRBJ2-3 gives the full variable domain: DGGITQSPKYLFRKEGQNVTLSCEQNLNHDAMYWYRQDPGQGLRLIYYSQIVNDFQKGDIAEGYSVSREKKESFPLTVTSAQKNPTAFYLCASSSGRAGGTDTQYFGPGTRLTVL.

The chain links TRBV4-1 to TRBJ1-2, with D possibly matching TRBD1 (6 bases). The CDR3 loop spans 15 amino acids. V lost 1 base and J lost 2, with 11 bases in between. CDR1 MGHRA and CDR2 YSYEKL come from the germline V gene. The CDR3 region is CASSQGETGNYGYTF. The CDR3 nucleotides read TGCGCCAGCAGCCAAGGGGAGACAGGAAACTATGGCTACACCTTC.

This clone was seen just once. This chain uses TRBV5-4 with TRBJ2-3, with a weak D call TRBD1 (6 bases). V was shortened by 4 bases and J by 0 bases, with 12 bases between the two germline ends. The CDR3 length is 15 residues. Germline lookup yields CDR1 SGHNT and CDR2 YYREEE (reference sequence). CDR3 amino acids: CASSQGLTSTDTQYF. Written as DNA, the CDR3 is TGTGCCAGCAGCCAGGGGCTAACCAGCACAGATACGCAGTATTTT.

This chain joins TRBV6-5 and TRBJ1-1, with D unclear. The CDR3 sequence is 14 residues long. Germline loops: CDR1 MNHEY, CDR2 SVGAGI. V was clipped by 6 bases and J by 1 base, with 12 bases between them. CDR3 DNA sequence: TGTGCCAGCAGCCTAACAGAGAAGAACACTGAAGCTTTCTTT. Amino acids: CASSLTEKNTEAFF.

The chain recombines TRBV5-5 with TRBJ2-3; 11 positions match TRBD2. CDR1 and CDR2 (germline): SGHKS, YYEKEE (reference sequence). The CDR3 covers 16 residues. Losses at the gene ends were 0 bases for V and 7 bases for J; bases not matched to a gene: 7. For the CDR3, the DNA is TGTGCCAGCAGCTTGGGACTAGCGGGACCTCCGAATACGCAGTATTTT. It translates to CASSLGLAGPPNTQYF. The variable domain in full, completed from reference TRBV5-5 and TRBJ2-3, reads DAGVTQSPTHLIKTRGQQVTLRCSPISGHKSVSWYQQVLGQGPQFIFQYYEKEERGRGNFPDRFSARQFPNYSSELNVNALLLGDSALYLCASSLGLAGPPNTQYFGPGTRLTVL.

V is TRBV10-3 and J is TRBJ1-3; tentatively, D is TRBD1 (6 bases). V was pared by 6 bases and J by 0 bases, with 15 bases between. The CDR3 totals 16 residues. In germline, CDR1 is ENHRY, CDR2 SYGVKD. CDR3 loop: CAISLQGPTSGNTIYF. CDR3 bases: TGTGCCATCAGCTTACAGGGACCTACCTCTGGAAACACCATATATTTT.

The rearrangement joins TRBV2 to TRBJ2-7; 8 bases align to TRBD1. The CDR3 has 17 residues. The germline V gene encodes CDR1 SNHLY and CDR2 FYNNEI. The J segment lost 3 bases and the V segment lost 6 bases, leaving 16 bases of the junction unmatched. The CDR3 protein is CASRPDPGGVLDYEQYF. The CDR3 DNA follows: TGTGCCAGCAGACCAGACCCAGGGGGCGTCCTTGACTACGAGCAGTACTTC.

The J gene is TRBJ1-5, the V gene TRBV7-9; TRBD1 matches at 7 bases. The CDR3 is 15 amino acids. After removal of 5 bases from V and 5 bases from J, the junction contained 9 bases not matched to a gene. Looked up from germline, CDR1 is SEHNR and CDR2 is FQNEAQ (reference sequence). The CDR3 loop reads CASSRTGEFDQPQHF. CDR3 DNA sequence: TGTGCCAGCAGCCGTACAGGGGAATTCGATCAGCCCCAGCATTTT.